This T cell receptor beta chain originates from a study of OX40 agonist ivuxolimab in advanced cancers. Study at large: As their treatment, patients were administered ivuxolimab, an agonistic anti-OX40 (CD134) antibody.

Concerning this clone itself: The antigen remains unidentified.

The CDR3 length is 15 residues. Trimming at V came to 3 bases and at J to 7 bases, leaving 10 bases not matched to a gene. Per germline, CDR1 MGHDK and CDR2 SYGVNS. Study-level points and caveats: A proportion of nonresponders additionally exhibited low normalized T-cell clonal expansion. CD8+ T cells showed, on average, more clonal expansion than CD4+ cells. It was not determined which antigens were specifically recognized by the peripheral T cells that had undergone clonal expansion.

The protocol was immunoSEQ multiplex PCR, while the TCRdb copy is restricted to in-frame clones and leaves out a portion. In the table there are roughly 67,000 clones, around 83% of which are singletons. The sequences come from CD4+ or CD8+ T cells sorted from blood, collected in a trial of the OX40 agonist ivuxolimab. The TCR sequence derives from an adult with an advanced solid tumor such as melanoma, head and neck, liver or kidney cancer. The V gene is TRBV25-1, the J gene TRBJ1-2; TRBD1 aligns across 8 bases. The chain's CDR3 is CASSEAGTGLGGYTF. In nucleotides, the CDR3 is TGTGCCAGCAGTGAGGCAGGGACAGGACTTGGTGGCTACACCTTC.